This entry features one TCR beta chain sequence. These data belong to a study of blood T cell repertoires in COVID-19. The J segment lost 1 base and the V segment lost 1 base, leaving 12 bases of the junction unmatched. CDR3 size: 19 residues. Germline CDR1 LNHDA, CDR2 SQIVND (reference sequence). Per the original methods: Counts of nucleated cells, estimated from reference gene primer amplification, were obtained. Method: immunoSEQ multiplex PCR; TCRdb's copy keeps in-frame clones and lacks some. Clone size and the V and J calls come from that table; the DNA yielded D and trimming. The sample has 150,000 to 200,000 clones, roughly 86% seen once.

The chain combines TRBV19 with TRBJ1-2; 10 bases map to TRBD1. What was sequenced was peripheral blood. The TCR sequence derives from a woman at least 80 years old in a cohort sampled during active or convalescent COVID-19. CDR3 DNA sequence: TGTGCCAGTAGTATAGTCCCGGGGACAGGGGCTGCAATTAACTATGGCTACACCTTC. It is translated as CASSIVPGTGAAINYGYTF.